These 9 T cell receptor beta chains were all obtained from the same sample, sequenced in a study listed by TCRdb under 2016. The method was RT-PCR. TCRdb names Illumina MiSeq as the instrument used. The public reads were reprocessed in TCRdb via fastp at Q25 and MiXCR, keeping in-frame beta chains. Rows are unified per CDR3 protein, each entry keeping the most common DNA and genes. This sample holds about 680,000 distinct CDR3 sequences; approximately 15% were observed only once. Together, the top ten hold roughly 3.6% of the sample. Sequenced sample: memory CD4+ T cells from blood. The receptors were sampled from a female donor in good health, serving as a healthy control.

This clonotype was seen only a few times. V is TRBV7-7 and J is TRBJ2-3; 7 bases line up with TRBD1. Germline V gene data show CDR1 as SSHAT and CDR2 as FNYEAQ (reference sequence). This CDR3 is built from 13 residues. With 8 bases clipped from V and 7 bases from J, the junction kept 9 bases outside the gene matches. CDR3 sequence reads: CASSRDSDYTQYF. The CDR3 nucleotides read TGTGCCAGCTCCAGGGACAGCGACTATACGCAGTATTTT.

This clonotype occurred many times. This chain links TRBV20-1 with TRBJ2-7, with 9 bases aligning to TRBD2. The germline gives CDR1 DFQATT, CDR2 SNEGSKA (reference sequence). V shed 5 bases, J shed 2 bases, and the junction held 4 bases outside the gene matches. CDR3 length equals 13 residues. CDR3 in DNA: TGCAGTGCTGCTAGCGGGATGACCTACGAGCAGTACTTC. Residues: CSAASGMTYEQYF.

About this clonotype: With a much larger clone just one base away, this may be a read error. The CDR3 does not close with the conserved phenylalanine or tryptophan, likely indicating a read error. CDR3 in amino acids: CASSTQGAGSNEQFL. The CDR3 DNA reads TGTGCCAGCAGTACCCAGGGGGCAGGATCCAATGAGCAGTTCCTC. The chain links TRBV6-2 or TRBV6-3 to TRBJ2-1; 8 bases are shared with TRBD1. Trimming removed 5 bases from V and 6 bases from J; junction bases left unmatched: 9. Germline loops: CDR1 MNHEY, CDR2 SVGEGT. This CDR3 has 15 amino acids.

The chain uses TRBV11-1 and TRBJ2-2; 9 bases line up with TRBD2. Looked up from germline, CDR1 is SGHAT and CDR2 is FQDESV (reference sequence). The CDR3 consists of 15 residues. The V gene end was trimmed by 4 bases and the J gene end by 6 bases; junction bases not matched to a gene: 6. The CDR3 bases are TGTGCCAGCAGCTCCGAGGGACTAGCTGCCGGGGAGCTGTTTTTT. Translated: CASSSEGLAAGELFF. Variable domain in full (rest from reference TRBV11-1 and TRBJ2-2): EAEVAQSPRYKITEKSQAVAFWCDPISGHATLYWYRQILGQGPELLVQFQDESVVDDSQLPKDRFSAERLKGVDSTLKIQPAELGDSAMYLCASSSEGLAAGELFFGEGSRLTVL.

About this clonotype: The junction differs from germline at one of its ends, possibly a read error. The J gene is TRBJ1-5, the V gene TRBV6-6; D is possibly TRBD1 (5 bases). This CDR3 contains 16 residues. Germline V gene sequence: CDR1 MNHNY, CDR2 SVGAGI (reference sequence). The chain's CDR3 is CASSYLGGLNDQLQHF. DNA of the CDR3: TGTGCCAGCAGTTACCTGGGGGGTCTTAATGATCAGCTCCAGCATTTT.

This clonotype has only a few counts. This sequence joins TRBV25-1 and TRBJ2-2, with 9 bases identical to TRBD1. The CDR3 is made up of 14 amino acids. V dropped 7 bases and J dropped 6; count of bases not matched to a gene: 6. Germline CDR1 reads MGHDK; CDR2 reads SYGVNS. For the CDR3, the DNA is TGTGCCAGCACCGGGACAGGGTGGGCCGGGGAGCTGTTTTTT. Protein: CASTGTGWAGELFF.

The chain has TRBV15 and TRBJ2-3, with 11 positions matching TRBD2. J gave up 0 bases and V 1 base, and 0 bases lay outside the gene matches. Germline V CDR1 and CDR2: LNHNV, YYDKDF (reference sequence). The CDR3 covers 16 residues. The CDR3 DNA reads TGTGCCACCAGCAGAGGACTAGCGGGGAGCACAGATACGCAGTATTTT. Residues: CATSRGLAGSTDTQYF.

This rearrangement joins TRBV9 to TRBJ1-2; no reliable D call. Germline CDR1 is SGDLS and CDR2 is YYNGEE. V lost 2 bases to trimming and J lost 4 bases, with 24 bases between them. The CDR3 totals 18 residues. The DNA for the CDR3 is TGTGCCAGCAGCGTTTCCGTGTACTCGGGCCAGCCAGGCTATGGCTACACCTTC. Protein: CASSVSVYSGQPGYGYTF.

In this sample, this clonotype turned up many times. The chain uses TRBV6-5 and TRBJ1-1, with no clear D. V dropped 5 bases and J dropped 0 bases, with 10 bases sitting between them. Germline-derived CDR1 and CDR2 are MNHEY and SVGAGI. The CDR3 is 14 amino acids. The DNA for the CDR3 is TGTGCCAGCAGTGGAGGCATCATGAACACTGAAGCTTTCTTT. This sequence encodes CASSGGIMNTEAFF.